The sequence of this T cell receptor beta chain was determined in a study of cytomegalovirus exposure and HLA in healthy donors. Study outcomes and limitations: Near-uniform donor sequencing depth was presumed by presence/absence analyses. Common viral pathogens (according to a later analysis) appeared linked to several of the most significant clusters. Fewer N-insertions (relative to the roughly 670-donor mean) were reportedly seen in an Asian-associated ancestry cluster in a later analysis.

On this clone itself: What it binds is unknown.

The PCR made use of 60 Vbeta and 13 Jbeta primers. Sequencing was performed with immunoSEQ multiplex PCR; in TCRdb, only in-frame clones are kept and a portion is missing. The sample includes about 160,000 clones, less than 80% of them seen just once. Germline lookup yields CDR1 MNHEY and CDR2 SVGAGI. The CDR3 totals 14 residues. V lost 2 bases and J lost 6; bases outside the gene matches: 5. This clonotype originated in a man aged 35 to 55 in good health and CMV-seronegative. This rearrangement joins TRBV6-5 to TRBJ2-7; 9 nucleotides align to TRBD1. The sequenced sample was PBMCs. This chain's CDR3 is CASSYVGQGSEQYF. CDR3 bases: TGTGCCAGCAGTTACGTGGGACAGGGTAGCGAGCAGTACTTC.